This T cell receptor beta chain was obtained from a study of T cells in Graves' hyperthyroidism and ophthalmopathy. Germline V gives CDR1 KGHDR, CDR2 SFDVKD. This CDR3 comprises 14 residues. V trimming: 6 bases; J trimming: 0 bases; junction bases outside the gene matches: 4. With respect to this clonotype: Its target is unknown.

The investigators amplified TCR beta CDR3 regions from RNA transcripts. The primer set for the first-round RT-PCR of the TCR CDR3 was HTBI. TCRdb used MiXCR to reprocess the multiplex PCR reads, holding one entry per CDR3 protein. Of roughly 500,000 distinct CDR3 sequences in the sample, roughly 45% were seen once. Findings and caveats of the study: The model foresaw ophthalmopathy a median 6.5 months prior to onset.

The sample taken for sequencing was peripheral blood or thyroid tissue (not recorded which). The source of this sequence is an adult woman with Graves' disease, either hyperthyroidism or ophthalmopathy (not recorded which). This chain uses TRBV24-1 with TRBJ2-7; 7 nucleotides agree with TRBD2. CDR3 sequence: CATSLGGNSYEQYF. DNA for the CDR3: TGTGCCACCAGTTTGGGGGGGAACTCCTACGAGCAGTACTTC.